Shown below are 24 T cell receptor beta chains from a single sample sequenced in a study of identical twins. A single record per CDR3 protein comes from TCRdb applying MiXCR to the 5' RACE reads. The sample holds hundreds of thousands of distinct CDR3 sequences, approximately 20% seen once. These data were likewise used in another study, on yellow fever vaccine responses in identical twins.

The sample taken for sequencing was CD4+ T cells sorted from blood. These receptors were collected from a woman in her late teens or twenties in good health.

This clonotype has a handful of counts. The genes are TRBV10-3 and TRBJ2-1; either TRBD1 or TRBD2 may fit D (5 bases each). This CDR3 has 14 amino acids. The germline V gene encodes CDR1 ENHRY and CDR2 SYGVKD. V was trimmed by 4 bases and J by 7 bases, leaving 14 bases between them. The CDR3: CAISAPEGRNEQFF. The CDR3 DNA reads as TGTGCCATCAGTGCCCCTGAGGGGCGGAATGAGCAGTTCTTC.

This clonotype has only a few counts. The CDR3 loop is CASSTRVWTDTQYF. The DNA of the CDR3 is TGTGCCAGTAGTACGAGAGTTTGGACAGATACGCAGTATTTT. The chain is built from TRBV19 and TRBJ2-3; D is uncertain. Trimming took off 4 bases at V and 3 bases at J, with 11 bases between the two ends. The CDR3 spans 14 residues. The germline V gene has CDR1 LNHDA and CDR2 SQIVND (reference sequence). Filled out from reference TRBV19 and TRBJ2-3, the complete variable domain reads DGGITQSPKYLFRKEGQNVTLSCEQNLNHDAMYWYRQDPGQGLRLIYYSQIVNDFQKGDIAEGYSVSREKKESFPLTVTSAQKNPTAFYLCASSTRVWTDTQYFGPGTRLTVL.

V gene TRBV13 combines with J gene TRBJ2-1; D gene unclear. The V gene lost 2 bases and the J gene lost 7 bases, with 9 bases spanning the gap. Germline CDR1 PRHDT, CDR2 FYEKMQ (reference sequence). CDR3 length: 13 residues. DNA of the CDR3: TGTGCCAGCAGCTTACTTAGGAGTAATGAGCAGTTCTTC. Translating gives CASSLLRSNEQFF.

This clonotype was counted between two and nine times. The V gene is TRBV6-1, the J gene TRBJ2-5; weak D call: TRBD1 (5 bases). This CDR3 has 13 residues. Looked up from germline, CDR1 is MNHNS and CDR2 is SASEGT. The V and J ends lost 7 bases and 5 bases respectively, with 14 bases between them. CDR3 amino acids: CASTLRKGETQYF. CDR3 nucleotide sequence: TGTGCCAGCACCCTTCGAAAGGGGGAGACCCAGTACTTC.

The chain uses TRBV3-1 and TRBJ1-1; unclear D gene. V lost 0 bases to trimming and J lost 1 base, with 3 bases between them. The CDR3 is 13 amino acids. Germline V gene lookup returns CDR1 LGHDT and CDR2 YNNKEL (reference sequence). The DNA of the CDR3 is TGTGCCAGCAGCCAAGAGGGGAACACTGAAGCTTTCTTT. As protein: CASSQEGNTEAFF.

This rearrangement joins TRBV3-1 to TRBJ2-1; 7 bases map to TRBD1. Germline V gives CDR1 LGHDT, CDR2 YNNKEL (reference sequence). V shed 6 bases, J shed 8 bases, and the junction held 16 bases outside the gene matches. This CDR3 is 16 amino acids long. The CDR3 nucleotides are TGTGCCAGCAGACAACTCACAGGGGTTGATGGCGATGAGCAGTTCTTC. This translates into CASRQLTGVDGDEQFF.

The J gene is TRBJ2-5, the V gene TRBV14; D uncertain. Trimming removed 5 bases at V and 6 bases at J, with 16 bases between. Germline loops: CDR1 SGHDN, CDR2 FVKESK. The CDR3 runs to 14 residues. CDR3 nucleotide sequence: TGTGCCAGCAGCGTACGTCTCGGTCTTAAGACCCAGTACTTC. Amino acids: CASSVRLGLKTQYF.

This clonotype was detected a few times. The chain recombines TRBV3-1 with TRBJ2-7; TRBD2 agrees at 8 bases. The ends lost 6 bases at V and 0 bases at J; junction bases unmatched: 7. CDR1 is LGHDT, CDR2 YNNKEL, per germline (reference sequence). CDR3 length: 15 residues. The CDR3 is CASRASGTSSYEQYF. CDR3 bases: TGTGCCAGCAGAGCATCAGGGACTAGCTCCTACGAGCAGTACTTC.

J is TRBJ2-7 and V is TRBV28; 8 bases are shared with TRBD1. V was pared by 5 bases and J by 1 base, with 10 bases of the junction left unmatched. This CDR3 comprises 16 residues. CDR1 is MDHEN and CDR2 is SYDVKM in the germline V gene. CDR3 residues: CASSQTGTGKSYEQYF. CDR3 DNA sequence: TGTGCCAGCAGTCAAACCGGGACAGGCAAATCCTACGAGCAGTACTTC.

The chain is built from TRBV6-1 and TRBJ2-3; 11 bases line up with TRBD2. Germline CDR1 and CDR2: MNHNS and SASEGT. The length of the CDR3 is 15 residues. V trimming: 7 bases; J trimming: 1 base; junction bases outside the gene matches: 4. For the CDR3, the DNA is TGTGCCAGCATAAAACTAGCGGGGGGCACAGATACGCAGTATTTT. As protein: CASIKLAGGTDTQYF.

This chain connects TRBV28 to TRBJ1-5; D is uncertain. V was cut by 2 bases and J by 2 bases, with 10 bases left in between. CDR3 length: 15 residues. Germline V lookup: CDR1 MDHEN, CDR2 SYDVKM. The CDR3 is CASSLPGYGNQPQHF. CDR3 DNA: TGTGCCAGCAGTTTACCGGGGTACGGCAATCAGCCCCAGCATTTT.

CDR3 nucleotide sequence: TGTGCCAGCAGCCAAGGGGTCGACACCGGGGAGCTGTTTTTT. This translates into CASSQGVDTGELFF. The J gene is TRBJ2-2, the V gene TRBV5-6, with a tentative D call TRBD1 (5 bases). V was shortened by 4 bases and J by 3 bases, with 10 bases between the two germline ends. From germline, CDR1 is SGHDT and CDR2 YYEEEE. The CDR3 spans 14 residues.

In its sample, this clonotype was seen a few times. The V call is TRBV5-5, the J call TRBJ2-3, with D possibly being TRBD2 (6 bases). The CDR3 loop spans 16 amino acids. V dropped 0 bases and J dropped 1 base, with 12 bases sitting between them. The germline V gene encodes CDR1 SGHKS and CDR2 YYEKEE (reference sequence). The DNA of the CDR3 is TGTGCCAGCAGCTTGGTAGAGGGACTGCGCACAGATACGCAGTATTTT. Encoded protein: CASSLVEGLRTDTQYF.

This rearrangement joins TRBV29-1 to TRBJ1-2; no firm D call. Germline CDR1 reads SQVTM; CDR2 reads ANQGSEA. The CDR3 has 12 amino acids. V lost 4 bases and J lost 4, with 10 bases in between. Here the CDR3 reads CSVGGQIYGYTF. CDR3 DNA sequence: TGCAGCGTTGGAGGCCAGATCTATGGCTACACCTTC.

V and J are TRBV5-1 and TRBJ2-7; 10 bases agree with TRBD1. Unmatched junction bases numbered 5, after V lost 1 base and J lost 4 bases. The CDR3 sequence is 15 residues long. Per the germline V gene, CDR1 is SGHRS and CDR2 is YFSETQ. CDR3 sequence: CASSLSTGGSYEQYF. CDR3 DNA sequence: TGCGCCAGCAGCTTGTCGACAGGGGGCAGTTACGAGCAGTACTTC.

The chain has TRBV6-5 and TRBJ2-2; D perhaps matches TRBD1 (6 bases). Germline V gene lookup returns CDR1 MNHEY and CDR2 SVGAGI. This CDR3 contains 14 residues. With 6 bases removed from V and 6 bases from J, the gap between germline ends came to 14 bases. The CDR3 DNA reads TGTGCCAGCAGGTTACAGGGCGGCGCCGGGGAGCTGTTTTTT. Its translation: CASRLQGGAGELFF.

The chain couples TRBV5-1 to TRBJ2-3; D call uncertain. The CDR3 runs 15 residues. The germline V and J ends were trimmed by 4 bases and 1 base, with 13 bases remaining between them. Looked up from germline, CDR1 is SGHRS and CDR2 is YFSETQ. The CDR3 here is CASSLTDGGTDTQYF. DNA of the CDR3: TGCGCCAGCAGCCTCACGGACGGAGGCACAGATACGCAGTATTTT.

This chain's CDR3 is CASSMAEGETQYF. The CDR3 DNA is TGTGCCAGTAGTATGGCAGAAGGAGAGACCCAGTACTTC. The chain carries TRBV19 and TRBJ2-5; D is ambiguous. Germline assignment: CDR1 LNHDA and CDR2 SQIVND (reference sequence). The V gene lost 3 bases and the J gene lost 4 bases, with 9 bases spanning the gap. The CDR3 is 13 residues long.

CDR3 sequence: CASSATGLPQETQYF. CDR3 coding DNA: TGTGCCAGCAGCGCAACCGGACTACCCCAAGAGACCCAGTACTTC. The chain links TRBV9 to TRBJ2-5; D is possibly TRBD2 (6 bases). Germline V gene lookup returns CDR1 SGDLS and CDR2 YYNGEE. The CDR3 spans 15 residues. The V gene lost 3 bases and the J gene lost 1 base, with 13 bases spanning the gap.

This rearrangement joins TRBV11-2 to TRBJ2-5; the D call may be TRBD1 or TRBD2 (5 bases each). CDR3 length: 13 amino acids. V shed 7 bases and J shed 5 bases, with 14 bases lying between them. In germline, CDR1 is SGHAT, CDR2 FQNNGV. The CDR3 reads CASTPGTTETQYF. CDR3 DNA sequence: TGTGCCAGCACCCCCGGGACCACGGAGACCCAGTACTTC.

This clonotype was counted a few times. V and J are TRBV9 and TRBJ2-1, with 9 bases aligning to TRBD2. Looked up from germline, CDR1 is SGDLS and CDR2 is YYNGEE. The CDR3 is 16 residues long. Trimming removed 6 bases from V and 5 bases from J; junction bases left unmatched: 12. CDR3 loop: CASTQSGLAGNNEQFF. For the CDR3, the DNA is TGTGCCAGCACTCAAAGCGGGCTAGCGGGAAACAATGAGCAGTTCTTC.

The gene calls are TRBV12-3 or TRBV12-4 and TRBJ2-4, with 7 bases that match TRBD1. V dropped 5 bases and J dropped 0; count of bases not matched to a gene: 13. This CDR3 contains 18 residues. The CDR3 sequence is CASSLQRGTVIAKNIQYF. CDR3 coding DNA: TGTGCCAGCAGTCTACAACGAGGGACAGTAATAGCCAAAAACATTCAGTACTTC.

CDR3 nucleotides: TGTGCCAGCAGCTTCTACACTAGCGGAGCTTACAATGAGCAGTTCTTC. This gives the protein CASSFYTSGAYNEQFF. The chain is built from TRBV7-6 and TRBJ2-1, with 8 positions matching TRBD2. Germline V gives CDR1 SGHVS, CDR2 FNYEAQ. The CDR3 length is 16 residues. V shed 3 bases, J shed 4 bases, and the junction held 8 bases outside the gene matches.

V and J are TRBV20-1 and TRBJ2-7; D gene ambiguous. The CDR3 consists of 11 residues. Trimming shortened V by 6 bases and J by 3 bases, and 9 bases separated the two germline ends. Germline CDR1 DFQATT, CDR2 SNEGSKA (reference sequence). The CDR3 here is CSASDGYEQYV. In DNA form, the CDR3 reads TGCAGTGCGAGCGACGGCTACGAGCAGTACGTC.